These T cell receptor beta chains were read from a single sample in a study of tumor-infiltrating lymphocytes in primary liver carcinoma. TCRdb processed the multiplex PCR reads anew with MiXCR; each CDR3 protein has one entry. Of 310,000 or so distinct CDR3 sequences in the sample, about three fifths are singletons; the top ten hold approximately 15%. Sequencing was done on a sample of peripheral blood. The source is a woman aged 25-40 years with primary liver carcinoma and hepatitis B virus infection. CDR3s include the opening cysteine and the closing phenylalanine or tryptophan. Each record gives: clone size, D gene, J gene, V gene, CDR3 protein, CDR3 DNA. A D gene is named only where the DNA matches it firmly. Size values are once, few and many counts, or a class for expanded clones, and some rows have none.

clone size: few; D gene: .; J gene: TRBJ2-1; V gene: TRBV6-2/TRBV6-3; CDR3 protein: CASNIALGNNEQFF; CDR3 DNA: TGTGCCAGCAATATAGCCTTAGGGAACAATGAGCAGTTCTTC
clone size: .; D gene: .; J gene: TRBJ2-3; V gene: TRBV10-3; CDR3 protein: CAINVGSQGPTDTRYF; CDR3 DNA: TGTGCCATCAATGTCGGTTCGCAGGGGCCCACAGATACGCGGTATTTT
clone size: .; D gene: .; J gene: TRBJ2-1; V gene: TRBV28; CDR3 protein: CASSLERDRKDEQFF; CDR3 DNA: TGTGCCAGCAGTTTGGAAAGGGACCGTAAGGATGAGCAGTTTTTC
clone size: .; D gene: TRBD2; J gene: TRBJ2-3; V gene: TRBV6-5; CDR3 protein: CASSLSGGRGEPDAQYF; CDR3 DNA: TGTGCCAGCAGTCTCTCCGGCGGGAGGGGGGAACCAGATGCGCAGTATTTT
clone size: .; D gene: .; J gene: TRBJ2-4; V gene: TRBV7-9; CDR3 protein: CASSRPVAKNIQYF; CDR3 DNA: TGTGCCAGCAGTAGACCAGTAGCCAAAAACATTCAGTACTTC
clone size: few; D gene: .; J gene: TRBJ2-7; V gene: TRBV5-3; CDR3 protein: CARSLPPRAGNEQYF; CDR3 DNA: TGTGCCAGAAGCTTACCGCCTCGGGCCGGGAACGAGCAGTACTTC
clone size: .; D gene: TRBD2; J gene: TRBJ2-1; V gene: TRBV11-2; CDR3 protein: CASSPQLADEQFF; CDR3 DNA: TGTGCCAGTAGCCCACAACTAGCGGACGAGCAGTTCTTC
clone size: .; D gene: .; J gene: TRBJ2-1; V gene: TRBV11-2; CDR3 protein: CASSSSRDWYNEQFF; CDR3 DNA: TGTGCCAGCAGCTCATCGAGAGACTGGTACAATGAGCAGTTCTTC
clone size: .; D gene: TRBD1; J gene: TRBJ1-5; V gene: TRBV12-3/TRBV12-4; CDR3 protein: CASRTGDSNQPQHF; CDR3 DNA: TGTGCCAGCAGAACAGGGGATAGCAATCAGCCCCAGCATTTT
clone size: .; D gene: TRBD2; J gene: TRBJ2-1; V gene: TRBV11-3; CDR3 protein: CASSPTAGGRVLCERFF; CDR3 DNA: TGTGCCAGCAGCCCTACCGCCGGTGGGAGGGTCTTATGTGAGCGGTTCTTC
clone size: once; D gene: .; J gene: TRBJ2-1; V gene: TRBV12-3/TRBV12-4; CDR3 protein: CASILFGTGAYNEQFF; CDR3 DNA: TGTGCCAGCATTTTATTTGGGACGGGGGCGTACAATGAGCAGTTCTTC
clone size: .; D gene: .; J gene: TRBJ1-2; V gene: TRBV28; CDR3 protein: CASSPARYGYTF; CDR3 DNA: TGTGCCAGCAGTCCGGCCCGCTATGGCTACACCTTT
clone size: .; D gene: .; J gene: TRBJ2-1; V gene: TRBV5-6; CDR3 protein: CASRGGVNTYNEQFF; CDR3 DNA: TGTGCCAGCAGAGGGGGAGTAAACACCTACAATGAGCAGTTCTTC
clone size: once; D gene: .; J gene: TRBJ1-2; V gene: TRBV7-9; CDR3 protein: CASSLGVLSGYTF; CDR3 DNA: TGTGCCAGCAGCTTGGGCGTGCTGTCTGGCTACACCTTC
clone size: .; D gene: .; J gene: TRBJ2-7; V gene: TRBV6-5; CDR3 protein: CTSTGTSKSYEQYF; CDR3 DNA: TGTACCAGCACTGGTACTAGTAAGTCCTACGAGCAGTACTTC
clone size: many; D gene: .; J gene: TRBJ2-1; V gene: TRBV12-3/TRBV12-4; CDR3 protein: CASSLGTVGGEQFF; CDR3 DNA: TGTGCCAGCAGTTTGGGAACGGTGGGAGGTGAGCAGTTCTTC
clone size: few; D gene: .; J gene: TRBJ2-5; V gene: TRBV5-5; CDR3 protein: CASSLGWAQETQYF; CDR3 DNA: TGTGCCAGCAGCTTGGGGTGGGCCCAAGAGACCCAGTACTTC
clone size: .; D gene: .; J gene: TRBJ2-1; V gene: TRBV7-8; CDR3 protein: CASSLITGKAYNEQFF; CDR3 DNA: TGTGCCAGCAGCTTAATTACTGGGAAGGCCTACAATGAGCAGTTCTTC
clone size: .; D gene: .; J gene: TRBJ2-1; V gene: TRBV5-1; CDR3 protein: CASNRGGTTNEQFF; CDR3 DNA: TGCGCCAGCAACAGGGGTGGGACTACAAATGAGCAGTTCTTC
clone size: .; D gene: TRBD1; J gene: TRBJ2-5; V gene: TRBV6-6; CDR3 protein: CASSRDQGGAGTQYF; CDR3 DNA: TGTGCCAGCAGCCGGGACCAAGGGGGCGCTGGGACCCAGTACTTC
clone size: .; D gene: .; J gene: TRBJ2-7; V gene: TRBV11-3; CDR3 protein: CASSPKGLSYEHYF; CDR3 DNA: TGTGCCAGCAGCCCAAAAGGGCTCTCCTATGAGCACTACTTC
clone size: few; D gene: TRBD2; J gene: TRBJ2-1; V gene: TRBV13; CDR3 protein: CASSLGTSGSLVQFF; CDR3 DNA: TGTGCCAGCAGCTTAGGGACTAGCGGGAGTTTAGTTCAGTTCTTC
clone size: .; D gene: .; J gene: TRBJ1-1; V gene: TRBV19; CDR3 protein: CASSPHEAEAFF; CDR3 DNA: TGTGCCAGTAGTCCCCACGAGGCTGAAGCTTTCTTT
clone size: .; D gene: TRBD2; J gene: TRBJ2-3; V gene: TRBV29-1; CDR3 protein: CSVVSLADSGTQYF; CDR3 DNA: TGCAGCGTTGTATCGCTAGCGGACTCCGGTACGCAGTATTTT
clone size: .; D gene: TRBD1; J gene: TRBJ2-5; V gene: TRBV29-1; CDR3 protein: CSAMTGAHETQYF; CDR3 DNA: TGCAGCGCTATGACAGGGGCCCACGAGACCCAGTACTTC
clone size: .; D gene: .; J gene: TRBJ2-3; V gene: TRBV7-3; CDR3 protein: CASRQSSHTDTQYF; CDR3 DNA: TGTGCCAGCAGACAATCCTCCCACACAGATACGCAGTATTTT
clone size: .; D gene: .; J gene: TRBJ2-1; V gene: TRBV12-3/TRBV12-4; CDR3 protein: CANSGRNEEFF; CDR3 DNA: TGTGCCAACAGTGGTAGGAATGAGGAGTTCTTC
clone size: once; D gene: TRBD2; J gene: TRBJ2-1; V gene: TRBV11-1; CDR3 protein: CVSSSVAGTYNEQFF; CDR3 DNA: TGTGTCAGCAGCTCAGTAGCGGGAACCTACAACGAGCAGTTCTTC
clone size: .; D gene: .; J gene: TRBJ2-1; V gene: TRBV12-3/TRBV12-4; CDR3 protein: CTSSYYNEQFF; CDR3 DNA: TGTACCAGTAGCTACTACAATGAGCAGTTCTTC
clone size: .; D gene: TRBD2; J gene: TRBJ2-1; V gene: TRBV4-1; CDR3 protein: CASSQDQSGRGNEQFF; CDR3 DNA: TGCGCCAGCAGCCAAGATCAAAGCGGGAGGGGCAATGAGCAGTTCTTC
clone size: .; D gene: .; J gene: TRBJ2-3; V gene: TRBV7-8; CDR3 protein: CASSLTRGITDTQYF; CDR3 DNA: TGTGCCAGCAGCTTAACAAGGGGCATCACAGATACGCAGTATTTT
clone size: few; D gene: TRBD2; J gene: TRBJ2-1; V gene: TRBV6-1; CDR3 protein: CASSARGSPGTSGATYNEQFF; CDR3 DNA: TGTGCCAGCAGTGCCCGAGGGTCCCCGGGGACTAGCGGGGCGACCTACAATGAGCAGTTCTTC
clone size: .; D gene: .; J gene: TRBJ2-1; V gene: TRBV11-2; CDR3 protein: CASSLNQRHYNVQFF; CDR3 DNA: TGCGCCAGCAGCTTAAATCAGCGACACTACAATGTGCAGTTCTTC
clone size: .; D gene: .; J gene: TRBJ1-1; V gene: TRBV7-9; CDR3 protein: CASSPFPTEAFF; CDR3 DNA: TGTGCCAGCAGCCCCTTCCCCACTGAAGCTTTCTTT
clone size: .; D gene: .; J gene: TRBJ2-2; V gene: TRBV6-5; CDR3 protein: CASSSQPLVPGELLF; CDR3 DNA: TGTGCCAGCAGTTCACAACCTTTAGTGCCCGGGGAGCTGTTATTT
clone size: many; D gene: .; J gene: TRBJ2-1; V gene: TRBV11-2; CDR3 protein: CASSLGLNPPNEQFF; CDR3 DNA: TGTGCCAGCAGCCTCGGCCTTAACCCCCCCAATGAGCAGTTCTTC
clone size: .; D gene: TRBD2; J gene: TRBJ2-1; V gene: TRBV6-1; CDR3 protein: CAGIAGLNNEQFF; CDR3 DNA: TGTGCCGGCATAGCGGGCCTGAACAATGAGCAGTTCTTC
clone size: many; D gene: .; J gene: TRBJ2-3; V gene: TRBV4-3; CDR3 protein: CASSQGQDTQYF; CDR3 DNA: TGCGCCAGCAGCCAAGGTCAAGATACGCAGTATTTT
clone size: .; D gene: .; J gene: TRBJ2-3; V gene: TRBV7-9; CDR3 protein: CASRRPSSSTDTQYF; CDR3 DNA: TGTGCCAGCAGACGGCCGTCTTCTAGCACAGATACGCAGTATTTT
clone size: many; D gene: .; J gene: TRBJ1-6; V gene: TRBV4-3; CDR3 protein: CASSQGVDSPLHF; CDR3 DNA: TGCGCCAGCAGCCAAGGTGTGGATTCACCCCTCCACTTT
clone size: once; D gene: .; J gene: TRBJ2-6; V gene: TRBV5-5; CDR3 protein: CASSLLGAASGTNVLPF; CDR3 DNA: TGTGCCAGCAGCTTACTGGGGGCCGCTTCTGGGACCAACGTCCTGCCTTTC
clone size: few; D gene: .; J gene: TRBJ2-1; V gene: TRBV7-3; CDR3 protein: CASSRAGNEQFF; CDR3 DNA: TGTGCCAGCAGCCGGGCAGGCAATGAGCAGTTCTTC
clone size: once; D gene: .; J gene: TRBJ2-4; V gene: TRBV11-1; CDR3 protein: CASSLSRANIQYF; CDR3 DNA: TGTGCCAGCAGCTTATCAAGGGCCAACATTCAGTACTTC
clone size: .; D gene: TRBD2; J gene: TRBJ2-5; V gene: TRBV7-9; CDR3 protein: CASSLRLAGTETQYF; CDR3 DNA: TGTGCCAGCAGCTTGAGACTAGCGGGAACTGAGACCCAGTACTTC
clone size: .; D gene: .; J gene: TRBJ2-1; V gene: TRBV21-1; CDR3 protein: CASSKTPIPNEQFF; CDR3 DNA: TGTGCCAGCAGCAAAACTCCAATCCCCAATGAGCAGTTCTTC
clone size: few; D gene: TRBD2; J gene: TRBJ2-5; V gene: TRBV6-2/TRBV6-3; CDR3 protein: CASSWGLARETQYF; CDR3 DNA: TGTGCCAGCAGTTGGGGACTAGCGCGGGAGACCCAGTACTTC
clone size: .; D gene: TRBD2; J gene: TRBJ2-2; V gene: TRBV5-4; CDR3 protein: CASSLASGSAGELFF; CDR3 DNA: TGTGCCAGCAGCTTGGCTAGCGGGAGCGCCGGGGAGCTGTTTTTT
clone size: .; D gene: .; J gene: TRBJ2-1; V gene: TRBV20-1; CDR3 protein: CSAKPETRGSYNEQFF; CDR3 DNA: TGCAGTGCAAAGCCTGAAACCCGAGGCTCCTACAATGAGCAGTTCTTC
clone size: .; D gene: .; J gene: TRBJ2-7; V gene: TRBV6-5; CDR3 protein: CASTYKDSSSDEQYF; CDR3 DNA: TGTGCCAGCACTTATAAGGACAGCAGCTCCGACGAGCAGTACTTC
clone size: .; D gene: TRBD2; J gene: TRBJ2-5; V gene: TRBV5-5; CDR3 protein: CANSLTPLAGEGTQYF; CDR3 DNA: TGTGCCAACAGCTTGACCCCCCTAGCGGGTGAAGGGACCCAGTACTTC
clone size: .; D gene: .; J gene: TRBJ1-1; V gene: TRBV4-2; CDR3 protein: CASSENMITEAFF; CDR3 DNA: TGTGCCAGCAGCGAAAATATGATCACTGAAGCTTTCTTT
clone size: .; D gene: .; J gene: TRBJ1-1; V gene: TRBV5-6; CDR3 protein: CASSEPYRVMNTEAFF; CDR3 DNA: TGTGCCAGCAGCGAACCGTACAGGGTGATGAACACTGAAGCTTTCTTT
clone size: .; D gene: TRBD2; J gene: TRBJ2-3; V gene: TRBV5-4; CDR3 protein: CASSPGVAGVADTQYF; CDR3 DNA: TGTGCCAGCAGCCCCGGGGTAGCGGGAGTGGCAGATACGCAGTATTTT
clone size: .; D gene: .; J gene: TRBJ1-1; V gene: TRBV6-2/TRBV6-3; CDR3 protein: CASSYSLGGGNTEAFF; CDR3 DNA: TGTGCCAGCAGTTACTCGCTTGGTGGCGGGAACACTGAAGCTTTCTTT
clone size: .; D gene: .; J gene: TRBJ2-1; V gene: TRBV29-1; CDR3 protein: CSLEVRNHSEQLF; CDR3 DNA: TGCAGCCTTGAGGTTCGGAATCACAGTGAGCAGCTCTTC
clone size: .; D gene: TRBD2; J gene: TRBJ2-7; V gene: TRBV13; CDR3 protein: CASSLGSRTSRSYEQYF; CDR3 DNA: TGTGCCAGCAGCTTAGGTTCCCGGACTAGCAGGTCCTACGAGCAGTACTTC
clone size: many; D gene: .; J gene: TRBJ2-4; V gene: TRBV12-3/TRBV12-4; CDR3 protein: CASSFWQDKNIQYF; CDR3 DNA: TGTGCCAGCAGTTTTTGGCAGGACAAAAACATTCAGTACTTC
clone size: .; D gene: .; J gene: TRBJ2-1; V gene: TRBV9; CDR3 protein: CASSVSAGSYNEQFF; CDR3 DNA: TGTGCCAGCAGCGTATCGGCGGGCTCCTACAATGAGCAGTTCTTC
clone size: .; D gene: TRBD2; J gene: TRBJ2-7; V gene: TRBV5-1; CDR3 protein: CASSVGTSGSRYVQYF; CDR3 DNA: TGCGCCAGCAGCGTAGGGACTAGCGGGAGCCGCTACGTGCAGTACTTC